This T cell receptor (beta chain) was profiled in a study of T cells in Graves' hyperthyroidism and ophthalmopathy. J gave up 10 bases and V 5 bases, and 8 bases lay outside the gene matches. This CDR3 region has 15 residues. CDR1 and CDR2 from the germline V gene are MNHEY and SMNVEV (reference sequence). The patients, who ranged from 18 to 65 in age, presented with newly diagnosed hyperthyroidism lasting under 2 months. The investigators amplified TCR beta CDR3 regions from RNA transcripts. The HTBI primer set was used in a first-round RT-PCR of the TCR CDR3. One entry per CDR3 protein, called by TCRdb with MiXCR from the multiplex PCR reads. The table has 350,000 to 400,000 distinct CDR3 sequences, 15% to 20% seen once.

The sequencing input was blood. The chain has TRBV27 and TRBJ1-6; 10 bases align to TRBD1. The TCR comes from a woman in her late teens or twenties with Graves' hyperthyroidism. The CDR3 DNA is TGTGCCAGCAGTAACTGGGACAGGGGTGCCTCACCCCTCCACTTT. It is translated as CASSNWDRGASPLHF.